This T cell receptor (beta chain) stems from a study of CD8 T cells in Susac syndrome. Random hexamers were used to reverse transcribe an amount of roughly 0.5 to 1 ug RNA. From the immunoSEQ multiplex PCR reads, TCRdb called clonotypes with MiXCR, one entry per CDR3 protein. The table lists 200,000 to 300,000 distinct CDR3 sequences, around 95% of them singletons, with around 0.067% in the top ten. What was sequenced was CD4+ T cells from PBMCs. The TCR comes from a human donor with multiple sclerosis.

DNA of the CDR3: TGCAGCGTTGATGGGGGAGCAGGGGGGGCAGATACGCAGTATTTT. Protein product: CSVDGGAGGADTQYF. The chain joins TRBV29-1 to TRBJ2-3; either TRBD1 or TRBD2 may supply D (7 bases each). The germline gives CDR1 SQVTM, CDR2 ANQGSEA. The CDR3 is made up of 15 amino acids. V dropped 3 bases and J dropped 4 bases, with 17 bases sitting between them.